This T cell receptor beta chain was retrieved from a study of T cell responses to AZD1222 COVID-19 vaccine. Study findings and constraints: Just a handful of AZD1222 recipients tested seropositive at baseline. Clonal diversity was possibly underestimated; the donors were predominantly white British and more often female.

Using immunoSEQ multiplex PCR, the repertoire was profiled, and TCRdb retains in-frame clones only, with some absent. The sample consists of 150,000 to 200,000 clones, roughly 90% of them appearing once. Comment on this clone: Its antigen is not known.

This sample comprised peripheral blood, obtained on day 0 of AZD1222 vaccination. This clonotype originated in an adult in good health.

For the CDR3, the DNA is TGCAGTGGGCCGTACGGGGACGGCTACACCTTC. It codes for CSGPYGDGYTF. V is TRBV20-1 and J is TRBJ1-2, with TRBD1 as a possible D gene (5 bases). The CDR3 loop spans 11 amino acids. Between the trimmed V and J ends, which lost 7 bases and 8 bases, there was a span of 14 bases. Germline-derived CDR1 and CDR2 are DFQATT and SNEGSKA (reference sequence).